This T cell receptor (beta chain) was recovered during a study of Ad26.COV2.S vaccination and SARS-CoV-2 variants (TCRdb year 2021). In the study overall: Donors in the vaccine arm were drawn from COV1001, a phase I-IIa trial of Ad26.COV2.S in healthy adults that was multicentre, randomized, double-blind and placebo-controlled. Ad26.COV2.S was administered intramuscularly at 5 x 10^10 or 1 x 10^11 viral particles, either as a single shot or as two shots given 56 days apart. Trial participants were randomized into five groups of five, in which low-dose or high-dose Ad26.COV2.S was given once or twice, or placebo was given on both occasions. TCRbeta repertoire sequencing was used to assess the specificity and breadth of SARS-CoV-2-reactive T cell receptors after Ad26.COV2.S vaccination. Investigators remained blinded to trial group allocation during experiments and outcome assessment. The TCR-sequenced set comprised approximately 30 samples: some 19 Ad26.COV2.S vaccine recipients, 5 placebo recipients and 8 SARS-CoV-2 convalescent individuals.

TCRbeta CDR3 regions were sequenced with the immunoSEQ Assay. After extraction, genomic DNA underwent amplification by bias-controlled multiplex PCR, followed by high-throughput sequencing. Turning to the authors' computational methods: To quantify the absolute abundance of every unique TCRbeta CDR3 region, sequences were collapsed and filtered. T cell fraction was estimated by normalizing TCRbeta template counts to usable DNA, with usable DNA measured through amplification of reference genes found in all nucleated cells. Repertoire TCRs were annotated as SARS-CoV-2-specific by exact matching of V gene, CDR3 amino acid sequence and J gene to a known reactive TCR set. The reference SARS-CoV-2 TCR set was obtained from MIRA and was filtered for enrichment in COVID-19-positive ImmuneCODE repertoires, whereby public or cross-reactive TCRs were removed. Drawing on the MIRA antigens, annotated TCRs were analysed further at the level of specific ORF or position within ORF. Breadth was defined as the number of annotated unique rearrangements divided by the total number of unique productive rearrangements, and depth was defined as the summed frequency of the annotated unique rearrangements. Group comparisons of TCR breadth used two-sided Wilcoxon rank-sum tests. TCRdb took this table from immuneACCESS and kept in-frame rearrangements with V and J called. Such tables lack part of the clones; where checked against another copy, unresolved V genes explain under half of the gap, and the rest is unexplained. V, J and clone size are those of that table, while D and trimming were read from the DNA. The sample contains some 460,000 clones, roughly nine tenths of them found a single time. The ten biggest clones cover 1.5% to 2% of the sample.

Broad study findings and their caveats: The study lacked the statistical power to compare responses across vaccine doses or regimens. According to the authors, total T cell responses may have been underestimated by the TCR breadth and depth analyses. Substantial breadth of spike-specific CD8+ and CD4+ T cell responses was reported after vaccination. Non-spike TCR breadth was comparable between vaccine and placebo recipients, consistent with the vaccine containing only spike. Spike-specific TCR breadth was higher in Ad26.COV2.S recipients than in placebo recipients (P = 0.0014).

The CDR3, cysteine through phenylalanine, is 15 amino acids long. Kept here is only the CDR3 DNA, which spans 45 bases and is read in frame from base 1. The germline V gene encodes CDR1 MNHNY and CDR2 SVGAGI (reference sequence). Relative to germline, V is 6 bases shorter and J is 1 base shorter, with 10 bases between their ends. This specimen's treatment or condition label, interpreted: 15 to 20 received Ad26.COV2.S at low or high dose, single or two shots; about five received placebo; per-sample allocation not given. For vaccine and placebo recipients, the sequenced repertoires came from samples collected on day 63 after the first injection. Cohort 1b enrolled 25 to 30 adults aged 18-55 years at a single site in Boston, USA, between 29 July and 7 August 2020. Ad26.COV2.S consisted of a replication-incompetent adenovirus type 26 vector by which a prefusion-stabilized SARS-CoV-2 spike protein from the original Wuhan strain was expressed.

Remarks on this clone: Its antigen is still unknown. No much larger clonotype is one base removed from it; base qualities were not supplied.

The specimen comprised peripheral blood, sampled in a trial of Ad26.COV2.S vaccine versus placebo. Rearrangement joined TRBV6-6 to TRBJ2-6; TRBD1 is possibly the D segment (5 matching bases). This sequence was found in a person between 18 and 59 years old who received the Ad26.COV2.S COVID-19 vaccine or a placebo. DNA sequence: TGTGCCAGCAGCCAGGGCCTATCTGGGGCCAACGTCCTGACTTTC. It specifies CASSQGLSGANVLTF.